The next 16 T cell receptor beta chains were all read from a single sample in a study of T-cell reconstitution after alpha-beta-depleted transplantation in children. Unique molecular identifiers featured in how the TCRbeta library was prepared. TCRdb ran MiXCR on the PCR reads and lists one entry per CDR3 protein. The table shows about 980,000 distinct CDR3 sequences, with less than 30% occurring only once. Here the sequenced sample was PBMCs, mostly from graft donor cells, taken 360 days after TCRalphabeta/CD19-depleted stem cell transplant. The receptors shown here come from a boy younger than two who had a stem cell transplant for SCID, so the T cells may come from the graft donor.

The V and J genes are TRBV15 and TRBJ2-7, with 7 bases matching TRBD2. V was clipped by 4 bases and J by 2 bases; unmatched bases: 8. The CDR3 consists of 15 residues. Germline CDR1 LNHNV, CDR2 YYDKDF (reference sequence). CDR3 sequence: CATSTWGEGPYEQYF. DNA of the CDR3: TGTGCCACCAGCACCTGGGGGGAGGGACCCTACGAGCAGTACTTC. The full variable domain, with the rest looked up from reference TRBV15 and TRBJ2-7, is DAMVIQNPRYQVTQFGKPVTLSCSQTLNHNVMYWYQQKSSQAPKLLFHYYDKDFNNEADTPDNFQSRRPNTSFCFLDIRSPGLGDTAMYLCATSTWGEGPYEQYFGPGTRLTVT.

Only a few counts were recorded for this clonotype. The chain couples TRBV12-3 or TRBV12-4 to TRBJ2-3, with TRBD2 identical over 11 bases. The CDR3 length is 16 residues. V gave up 7 bases and J gave up 1 base; unmatched junction bases: 7. The CDR3 region has the DNA TGTGCCAGCACCCTTAGCGGGGGGGCCGGCACAGATACGCAGTATTTT. Translated: CASTLSGGAGTDTQYF.

The genes are TRBV4-2 and TRBJ2-5; 8 bases map to TRBD2. The CDR3 is 17 amino acids. V dropped 1 base and J dropped 2; count of bases not matched to a gene: 9. Per the germline V gene, CDR1 is LGHNA and CDR2 is YNFKEQ. The CDR3: CASSQGGGGLLQETQYF. CDR3 coding DNA: TGTGCCAGCAGCCAAGGAGGCGGGGGGCTGCTTCAAGAGACCCAGTACTTC.

The genes are TRBV5-1 and TRBJ2-7, with 12 bases lining up with TRBD1. Germline loops: CDR1 SGHRS, CDR2 YFSETQ. J was trimmed by 5 bases and V by 4 bases; bases with no gene match: 13. This CDR3 contains 17 residues. The CDR3 DNA is TGCGCCAGCAGCCCGGGACAGGGGGCCTTAGTCCGAGACGAGCAGTACTTC. This translates into CASSPGQGALVRDEQYF.

Only a few counts were recorded for this clonotype. The chain combines TRBV4-1 with TRBJ2-1, with a tentative D call TRBD1 (5 bases). V was clipped by 3 bases and J by 1 base, with 10 bases between them. Germline lookup yields CDR1 MGHRA and CDR2 YSYEKL. The CDR3 extends over 15 amino acids. CDR3 sequence (DNA): TGCGCCAGCAGCCAGACAGTCCTTTCCTACAATGAGCAGTTCTTC. Translation: CASSQTVLSYNEQFF.

Points on this clonotype: Sequence at one end of the junction differs from germline and may be a read error. The chain has TRBV28 and TRBJ2-6; the D gene is possibly TRBD1 (5 bases). Germline CDR1 is MDHEN and CDR2 is SYDVKM. The CDR3 has 15 amino acids. DNA of the CDR3: TGTGCCAGCAGTGCGACAGAAGCTGGGGCCAACGTTCTGACTTTC. Protein: CASSATEAGANVLTF. Drawing the rest from reference TRBV28 and TRBJ2-6, the complete variable domain is DVKVTQSSRYLVKRTGEKVFLECVQDMDHENMFWYRQDPGLGLRLIYFSYDVKMKEKGDIPEGYSVSREKKERFSLILESASTNQTSMYLCASSATEAGANVLTFGAGSRLTVL.

This clonotype was observed a few times. This rearrangement joins TRBV3-1 to TRBJ1-5; D not resolved. V was pared by 1 base and J by 0 bases, with 7 bases between. From germline, CDR1 is LGHDT and CDR2 YNNKEL (reference sequence). The CDR3 runs 15 residues. CDR3 loop: CASSQGSYSNQPQHF. In DNA, the CDR3 is TGTGCCAGCAGCCAAGGGTCCTATAGCAATCAGCCCCAGCATTTT. Full variable domain (rest looked up from reference TRBV3-1 and TRBJ1-5): DTAVSQTPKYLVTQMGNDKSIKCEQNLGHDTMYWYKQDSKKFLKIMFSYNNKELIINETVPNRFSPKSPDKAHLNLHINSLELGDSAVYFCASSQGSYSNQPQHFGDGTRLSIL.

This clonotype was picked up many times. CDR3 sequence: CASSENGGETQYF. In DNA form, the CDR3 reads TGCGCCAGCAGTGAGAATGGGGGCGAGACCCAGTACTTC. The chain is built from TRBV10-1 and TRBJ2-5; tentatively, D is TRBD1 (6 bases). Trimming took off 2 bases at V and 5 bases at J, with 9 bases between the two ends. Germline V gene lookup returns CDR1 WNHNN and CDR2 SYGVQD (reference sequence). This CDR3 comprises 13 residues.

The chain uses TRBV27 and TRBJ2-2; D is unresolved. This CDR3 spans 13 amino acids. V lost 6 bases to trimming and J lost 7 bases, with 12 bases between them. Germline values: CDR1 MNHEY, CDR2 SMNVEV (reference sequence). CDR3 sequence: CASSPHWNGELFF. CDR3 sequence (DNA): TGTGCCAGCAGCCCCCATTGGAACGGGGAGCTGTTTTTT.

The rearrangement links TRBV7-8 to TRBJ2-3, with TRBD2 matching 10 bases. The CDR3 has 15 residues. J gave up 6 bases and V 3 bases, and 6 bases lay outside the gene matches. Per germline, CDR1 SGHVS and CDR2 FQNEAQ. The CDR3 is CASSFQRGGRDTQYF. In DNA, the CDR3 is TGTGCCAGCAGCTTCCAGCGGGGGGGCCGGGATACGCAGTATTTT.

This clonotype was detected only a few times. This rearrangement joins TRBV12-3 or TRBV12-4 to TRBJ2-4, with D perhaps being TRBD1 or TRBD2 (6 bases each). Trimming pared 5 bases from V and 6 bases from J, leaving 17 bases between. This CDR3 is 15 amino acids long. The CDR3 is CASSAGAGGANIQYF. The CDR3 nucleotides are TGTGCCAGCAGTGCAGGGGCCGGAGGGGCAAACATTCAGTACTTC.

This clonotype was recorded a few times. The V and J genes are TRBV28 and TRBJ2-7, with TRBD1 matching over 7 bases. CDR3 length equals 14 residues. The V gene's germline CDR1 is MDHEN and CDR2 SYDVKM. Losses at the gene ends were 3 bases for V and 4 bases for J; bases not matched to a gene: 6. The CDR3 sequence is CASSFDRARYEQYF. In DNA, the CDR3 is TGTGCCAGCAGTTTTGACAGGGCGAGATACGAGCAGTACTTC. The variable domain in full, with the rest retrieved from reference TRBV28 and TRBJ2-7, is DVKVTQSSRYLVKRTGEKVFLECVQDMDHENMFWYRQDPGLGLRLIYFSYDVKMKEKGDIPEGYSVSREKKERFSLILESASTNQTSMYLCASSFDRARYEQYFGPGTRLTVT.

The table lists this clonotype with a few counts. The V call is TRBV10-2, the J call TRBJ2-7; 11 bases align to TRBD1. The CDR3 is 15 amino acids. Per the germline V gene, CDR1 is WSHSY and CDR2 is SAAADI. The V segment lost 0 bases and the J segment 6 bases; nucleotides outside the gene matches: 4. The CDR3 sequence is CASSESGTGGGEQYF. The CDR3 DNA reads TGCGCCAGCAGTGAGTCCGGGACAGGGGGAGGCGAGCAGTACTTC.

The rearrangement joins TRBV29-1 to TRBJ1-2; D is possibly TRBD1 (5 bases). Trimming took 4 bases from V and 5 from J, leaving 17 bases between them. The CDR3 spans 14 residues. The germline V gene has CDR1 SQVTM and CDR2 ANQGSEA. The CDR3 reads CSVAREGGEYGYTF. DNA of the CDR3: TGCAGCGTTGCCCGAGAGGGAGGGGAGTATGGCTACACCTTC.

The chain employs TRBV20-1 and TRBJ1-5, with TRBD1 identical over 8 bases. The germline V gene encodes CDR1 DFQATT and CDR2 SNEGSKA (reference sequence). The V segment lost 6 bases and the J segment 2 bases; nucleotides outside the gene matches: 6. The CDR3 extends over 14 amino acids. The CDR3 coding sequence is TGCAGTGCATCAGGGGGCACGGGCAATCAGCCCCAGCATTTT. Its protein product is CSASGGTGNQPQHF.

This clonotype was counted between two and nine times. The V gene is TRBV4-1, the J gene TRBJ1-3; perhaps TRBD1 as D (5 bases). Germline assignment: CDR1 MGHRA and CDR2 YSYEKL. The ends were cut back, 1 base at V and 2 bases at J, with 9 bases in the middle. The CDR3 extends over 15 amino acids. Here the CDR3 reads CASSQALGAGNTIYF. The CDR3 DNA follows: TGCGCCAGCAGCCAAGCTTTAGGGGCTGGAAACACCATATATTTT.